This record covers a single T cell receptor beta chain. These data are taken from a study of cytomegalovirus exposure and HLA in healthy donors. Overall study: Early released data comprised 80 million or so unique TCRs from HLA-typed donors.

It was with 60 Vbeta and 13 Jbeta primers that the PCR ran. Sequencing was performed with immunoSEQ multiplex PCR; in TCRdb, only in-frame clones are kept and a portion is missing. The profile shows roughly 200,000 clones, roughly four fifths of them singletons. Deletions cut 3 bases from V and 2 bases from J, with 8 bases between. The CDR3 is 14 amino acids. Germline values: CDR1 SNHLY, CDR2 FYNNEI. Specimen: PBMCs. The receptor's source is a woman in her 30s in good health and CMV-seropositive. This chain connects TRBV2 to TRBJ1-5; no clear D gene. The CDR3, as DNA: TGTGCCAGCAGTGATCGGCAGGGCAATCAGCCCCAGCATTTT. It codes for CASSDRQGNQPQHF.